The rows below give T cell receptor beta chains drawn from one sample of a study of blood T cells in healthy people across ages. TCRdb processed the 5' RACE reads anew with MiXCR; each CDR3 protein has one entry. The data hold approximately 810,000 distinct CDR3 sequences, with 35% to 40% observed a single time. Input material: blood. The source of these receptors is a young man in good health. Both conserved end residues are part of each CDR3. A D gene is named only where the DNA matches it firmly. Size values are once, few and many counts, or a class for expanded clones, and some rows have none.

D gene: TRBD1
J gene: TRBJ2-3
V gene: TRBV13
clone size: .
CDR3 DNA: TGTGCCAGCAGCCTGCAATTGGGGACAGGGGTAGATACGCAGTATTTT
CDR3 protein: CASSLQLGTGVDTQYF

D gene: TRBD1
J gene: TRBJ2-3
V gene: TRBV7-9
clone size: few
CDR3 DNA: TGTGCCAGCAGCTTCTCGACAGGGGTAACAGATACGCAGTATTTT
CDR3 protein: CASSFSTGVTDTQYF

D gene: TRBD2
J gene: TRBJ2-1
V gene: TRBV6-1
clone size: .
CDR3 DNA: TGTGCCATCCCAGTGGGACTAGCGGGTTCTAGCTCCTACAATGAGCAGTTCTTC
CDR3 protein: CAIPVGLAGSSSYNEQFF

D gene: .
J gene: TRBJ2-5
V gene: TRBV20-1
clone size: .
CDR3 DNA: TGCAGTGCTGGAGCTTGGTCAGACCAAGAGACCCAGTACTTC
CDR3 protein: CSAGAWSDQETQYF

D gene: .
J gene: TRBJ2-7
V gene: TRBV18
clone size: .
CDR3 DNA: TGTGCCAGCTCACCTCGAAGTCGGAGCAGCTCCTACGAGCAGTACTTC
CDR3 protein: CASSPRSRSSSYEQYF

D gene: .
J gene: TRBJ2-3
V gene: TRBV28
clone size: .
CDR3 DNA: TGTGCCAGCAGTTTGGAAGGGCATACGCAGTATTTT
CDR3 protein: CASSLEGHTQYF

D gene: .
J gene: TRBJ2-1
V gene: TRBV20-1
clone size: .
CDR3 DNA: TGCAGTGCTCCCAGGAGCTTCGGTTACAATGAGCAGTTCTTC
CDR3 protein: CSAPRSFGYNEQFF

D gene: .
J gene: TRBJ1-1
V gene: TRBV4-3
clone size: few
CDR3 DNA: TGCGCCAGCAGCCAAGAGGCGGGGGCCCCGGAATCTACTGAAGCTTTCTTT
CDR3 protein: CASSQEAGAPESTEAFF

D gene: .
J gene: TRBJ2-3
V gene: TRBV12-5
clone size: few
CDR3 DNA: TGTGCTAGTGGTTTGGTCCGTCTCAGCACAGATACGCAGTATTTT
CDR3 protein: CASGLVRLSTDTQYF

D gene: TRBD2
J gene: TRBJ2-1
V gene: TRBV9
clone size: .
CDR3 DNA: TGTGCCAGCAGCGTCCGAGCGGGGGGGCCGAATGAGCAGTTCTTC
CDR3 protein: CASSVRAGGPNEQFF

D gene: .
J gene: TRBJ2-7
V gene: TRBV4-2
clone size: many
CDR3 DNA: TGTGCCAGCAGCCAAGAGCAGACACCTCCCTCCTACGAGCAGTACTTC
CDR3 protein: CASSQEQTPPSYEQYF

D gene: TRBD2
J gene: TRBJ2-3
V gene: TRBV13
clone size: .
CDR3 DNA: TGTGCCTGCGGACTAGCGGGGGCCCCGAGCGATACGCAGTATTTT
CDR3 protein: CACGLAGAPSDTQYF

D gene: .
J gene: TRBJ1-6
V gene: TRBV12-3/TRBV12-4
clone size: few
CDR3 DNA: TGTGCCAGCAGCCCGGTGGGCACCAATTCACCCCTCCACTTT
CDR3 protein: CASSPVGTNSPLHF

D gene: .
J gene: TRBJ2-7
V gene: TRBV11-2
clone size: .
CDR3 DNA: TGTGCCAGCAGCTTAGATCCAGGGAAGTACAATGAGCAGTACTTC
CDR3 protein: CASSLDPGKYNEQYF

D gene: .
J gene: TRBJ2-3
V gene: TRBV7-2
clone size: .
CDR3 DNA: TGTGCCAGCAGCTTATACGGGTGGGGCGGGTATGGCACAGATACGCAGTATTTT
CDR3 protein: CASSLYGWGGYGTDTQYF

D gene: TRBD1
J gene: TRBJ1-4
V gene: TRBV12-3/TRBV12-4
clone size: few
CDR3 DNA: TGTGCCAGCAGAGACAGGGGTCGGGAAAAACTGTTTTTT
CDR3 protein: CASRDRGREKLFF

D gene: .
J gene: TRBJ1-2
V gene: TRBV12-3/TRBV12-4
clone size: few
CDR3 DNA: TGTGCCAGCAGCTCCCGGACGGTGGGGAACTATGGCTACACCTTC
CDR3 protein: CASSSRTVGNYGYTF

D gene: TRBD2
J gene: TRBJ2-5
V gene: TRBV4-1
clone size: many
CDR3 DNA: TGCGCCAGCAGCCCTCTCCCTAGCGGGGGCCCTCAAGAGACCCAGTACTTC
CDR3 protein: CASSPLPSGGPQETQYF

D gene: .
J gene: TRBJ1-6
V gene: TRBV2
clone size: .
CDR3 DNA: TGTGCCAGCAGTATCGACGGGCTTACTAATTCACCCCTCCACTTT
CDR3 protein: CASSIDGLTNSPLHF

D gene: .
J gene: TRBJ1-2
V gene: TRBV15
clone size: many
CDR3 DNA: TGTGCCACCACCCTCTCTCCAGAGTTCGACTATGGCTACACCTTC
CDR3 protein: CATTLSPEFDYGYTF

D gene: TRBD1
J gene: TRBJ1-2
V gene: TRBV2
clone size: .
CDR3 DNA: TGTGCCAGCAGTCCGACAGGGGAGGGGTATGGCTACACCTTC
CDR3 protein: CASSPTGEGYGYTF

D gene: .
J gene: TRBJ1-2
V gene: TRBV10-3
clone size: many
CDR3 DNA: TGTGCCATCAGTGAGTACTCGGACGATTCTAACTATGGCTACACCTTC
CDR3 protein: CAISEYSDDSNYGYTF

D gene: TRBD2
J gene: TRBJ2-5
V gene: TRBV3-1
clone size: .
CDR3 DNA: TGTGCCAGCAGCCATGGAGCTAGCGCGGGGGGAGAGACCCAGTACTTC
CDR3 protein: CASSHGASAGGETQYF

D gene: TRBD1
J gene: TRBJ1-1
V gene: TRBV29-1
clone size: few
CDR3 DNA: TGCAGCGGGACAGGGGGCTACCACGACACTGAAGCTTTCTTT
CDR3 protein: CSGTGGYHDTEAFF

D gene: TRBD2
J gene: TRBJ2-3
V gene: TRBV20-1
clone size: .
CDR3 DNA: TGCAGTGCTGATACTAGCGGGGGGGCCGATTTAAGCACGGATACGCAGTATTTT
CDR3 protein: CSADTSGGADLSTDTQYF

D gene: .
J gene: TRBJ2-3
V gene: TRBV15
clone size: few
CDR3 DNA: TGTGCCACCAGCAGAGATGGGGGGACATCCACAGATACGCAGTATTTT
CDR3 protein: CATSRDGGTSTDTQYF

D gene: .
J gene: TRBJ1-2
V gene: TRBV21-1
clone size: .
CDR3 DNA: TGTGCCAGCAACATAGACAGGGGCCACCAACCTAACTATGGCTACACCTTC
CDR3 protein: CASNIDRGHQPNYGYTF

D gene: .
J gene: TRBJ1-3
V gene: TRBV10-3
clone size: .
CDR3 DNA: TGTGCCACAAATACAGGGATCTCTGGAAACACCATATATTTT
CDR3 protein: CATNTGISGNTIYF

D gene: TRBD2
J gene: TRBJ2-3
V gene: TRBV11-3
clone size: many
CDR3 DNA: TGTGCCAGCAGCCAAGGGACTAGCGGGAGCACAGATACGCAGTATTTT
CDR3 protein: CASSQGTSGSTDTQYF

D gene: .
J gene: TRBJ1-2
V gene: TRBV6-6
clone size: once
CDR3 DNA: TGTGCCAGCATAACTACCCAGAGTTATGGCTACACCTTC
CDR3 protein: CASITTQSYGYTF

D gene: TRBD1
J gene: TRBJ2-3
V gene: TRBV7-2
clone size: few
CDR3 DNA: TGTGCCACGACAAAATTACAGGGGAAGGACACGCAGTATTTT
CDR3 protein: CATTKLQGKDTQYF

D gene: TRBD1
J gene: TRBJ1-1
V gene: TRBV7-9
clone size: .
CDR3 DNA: TGTGCCAGTAAAACAGGGGGCTATTCCACTGAAGCTTTCTTT
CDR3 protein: CASKTGGYSTEAFF

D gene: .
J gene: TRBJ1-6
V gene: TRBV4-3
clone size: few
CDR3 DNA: TGCGCCAGCGCAACGGGGCGGGGGGATAATTCACCCCTCCACTTT
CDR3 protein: CASATGRGDNSPLHF

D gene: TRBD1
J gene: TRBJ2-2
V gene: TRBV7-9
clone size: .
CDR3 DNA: TGTGCCAGCGAAGGGGGCGTAAACACCGGGGAGCTGTTTTTT
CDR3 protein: CASEGGVNTGELFF

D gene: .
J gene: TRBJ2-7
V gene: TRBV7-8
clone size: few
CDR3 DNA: TGTGCCAGCAGCCTCAGATACACAGGGTCCTACGAGCAGTACTTC
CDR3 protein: CASSLRYTGSYEQYF

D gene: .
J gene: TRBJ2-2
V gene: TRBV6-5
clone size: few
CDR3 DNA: TGTGCCAGCAGTTACAAGCCGAACACCGGGGAGCTGTTTTTT
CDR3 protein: CASSYKPNTGELFF

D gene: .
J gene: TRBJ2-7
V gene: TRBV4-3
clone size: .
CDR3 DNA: TGCGCCAGCAGTGCCAGGGCCTTCAGCTCCTACAATGAGCAGTACTTC
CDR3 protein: CASSARAFSSYNEQYF

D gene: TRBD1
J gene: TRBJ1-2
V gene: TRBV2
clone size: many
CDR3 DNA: TGTGCCAGCAGTACTAACCCCTCCGGGACAGTTTATGGCTACACCTTC
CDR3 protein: CASSTNPSGTVYGYTF

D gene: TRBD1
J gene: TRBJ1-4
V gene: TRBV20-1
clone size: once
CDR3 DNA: TGCAGTGCTAGATCCCGGACAGGTACTAATGAAAACCTGTTTTTT
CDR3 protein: CSARSRTGTNENLFF

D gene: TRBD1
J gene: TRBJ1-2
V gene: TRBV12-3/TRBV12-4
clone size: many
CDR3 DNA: TGTGCCAGCAGTCCGCGGACAGGGGGCGTCTATGGCTACACCTTC
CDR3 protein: CASSPRTGGVYGYTF

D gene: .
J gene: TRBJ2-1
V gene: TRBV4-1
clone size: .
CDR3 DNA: TGCGCCAGCAGCCAAGATATGGGGGGGGCTCTAATCAATGAGCAGTTCTTC
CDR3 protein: CASSQDMGGALINEQFF

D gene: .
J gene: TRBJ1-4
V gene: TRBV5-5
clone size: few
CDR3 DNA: TGTGCCAGCAGCCCGGGGTCGTCGGATCGTGAAAAACTGTTTTTT
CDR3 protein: CASSPGSSDREKLFF

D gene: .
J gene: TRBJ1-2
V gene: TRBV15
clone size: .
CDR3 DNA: TGTGCCACCAGCAGAGGGGTCAGGGGTGTTGCTAACTATGGCTACACCTTC
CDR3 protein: CATSRGVRGVANYGYTF

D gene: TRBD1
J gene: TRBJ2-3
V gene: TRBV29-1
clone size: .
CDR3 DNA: TGCAGCGTCGACGGACAGGGAGCATCGAACACAGATACGCAGTATTTT
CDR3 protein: CSVDGQGASNTDTQYF

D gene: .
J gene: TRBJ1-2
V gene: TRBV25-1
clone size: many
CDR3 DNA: TGTGCCAGCTGGTCCGGGCCCAACTATGGCTACACCTTC
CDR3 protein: CASWSGPNYGYTF

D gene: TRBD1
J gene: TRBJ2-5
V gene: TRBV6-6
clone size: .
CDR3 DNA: TGTGCCAGCTCTGGACAGGGTAACAATGAGCAGTACTTC
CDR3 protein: CASSGQGNNEQYF

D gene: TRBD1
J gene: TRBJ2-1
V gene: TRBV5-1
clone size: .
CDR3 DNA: TGCGCCAGCAGCCTACAGGGACAGGCGTCCTACAATGAGCAGTTCTTC
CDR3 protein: CASSLQGQASYNEQFF

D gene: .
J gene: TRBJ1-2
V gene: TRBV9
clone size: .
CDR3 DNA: TGTGCCAGCACCGGGCAGGGTTGGTCTAACTATGGCTACACCTTC
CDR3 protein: CASTGQGWSNYGYTF

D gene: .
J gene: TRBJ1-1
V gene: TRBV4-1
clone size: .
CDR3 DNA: TGCGCCAGCAGCCGAACAACGAGGGCGAACACTGAAGCTTTCTTT
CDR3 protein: CASSRTTRANTEAFF

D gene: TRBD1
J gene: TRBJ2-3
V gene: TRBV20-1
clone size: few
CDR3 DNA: TGCAGTGCTGAGAGGGGACAGGGGGCTCCAGATACGCAGTATTTT
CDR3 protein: CSAERGQGAPDTQYF